Listed here are 15 T cell receptor beta chains from one sample, sequenced in a study of shared clonotypes between healthy human individuals (dated by TCRdb to the early 2020s). The library was built by means of the immunoSEQ multiplex PCR assay. TCRdb provides this immuneACCESS table in a form limited to in-frame rearrangements. Some clones are lacking; in checked studies, under half of them reflect an unresolved V gene, and why the rest are absent is not known. This sample holds around 1,000,000 clones; approximately 77% were observed only once. The biggest ten clones account for over 0.8% of the sample. The sequenced sample consisted of memory CD4+ T cells from PBMCs. What the cell subset or site label conveys for this sample: CD45RA-negative fraction. Source of these receptors: a man between 18 and 35 years old in good health. Some clones in this sample may be carry-over from other donors' samples.

This chain uses TRBV5-1 with TRBJ1-5; D uncertain. This CDR3 region has 15 residues. Germline V gene lookup returns CDR1 SGHRS and CDR2 YFSETQ. Trimming removed 2 bases from V and 1 base from J, with 10 bases in between. Here the CDR3 reads CASSLEGESNQPQHF. DNA for the CDR3: TGCGCCAGCAGCTTAGAGGGAGAGAGCAATCAGCCCCAGCATTTT.

The chain recombines TRBV19 with TRBJ2-3; D is uncertain. The germline V gene encodes CDR1 LNHDA and CDR2 SQIVND (reference sequence). This CDR3 contains 14 residues. The ends were cut back, 3 bases at V and 3 bases at J, with 10 bases in the middle. This CDR3 reads CASSMRLGTDTQYF. For the CDR3, the DNA is TGTGCCAGTAGTATGCGTTTGGGAACAGATACGCAGTATTTT.

This clone was detected a few times. The CDR3 DNA is TGTGCCAGCAGCCAGTCCCTCTACGAGCAGTACTTC. Its translation: CASSQSLYEQYF. This sequence joins TRBV7-9 and TRBJ2-7; unclear D gene. This CDR3 comprises 12 residues. Trimming took 5 bases from V and 3 from J, leaving 8 bases between them. The V gene's germline CDR1 is SEHNR and CDR2 FQNEAQ (reference sequence).

The rearrangement links TRBV11-2 to TRBJ2-3, with D possibly matching TRBD2 (5 bases). V was trimmed by 2 bases and J by 5 bases, leaving 8 bases between them. CDR3 length equals 13 residues. The V gene's germline CDR1 is SGHAT and CDR2 FQNNGV. CDR3 sequence reads: CASSLPEGDTQYF. The CDR3 DNA sequence: TGTGCCAGCAGCTTACCCGAGGGAGATACGCAGTATTTT.

The rearrangement links TRBV11-2 to TRBJ1-4, with 8 nucleotides matching TRBD1. The germline V gene has CDR1 SGHAT and CDR2 FQNNGV. J was trimmed by 5 bases and V by 1 base; bases with no gene match: 3. The CDR3 spans 15 residues. The CDR3 protein is CASSLVDRGNEKLFF. CDR3 in DNA: TGTGCCAGCAGCTTAGTAGACAGGGGAAATGAAAAACTGTTTTTT.

This clone occurred once. The V gene is TRBV29-1, the J gene TRBJ2-5; D remains ambiguous. Germline CDR1 reads SQVTM; CDR2 reads ANQGSEA. Trimming took off 5 bases at V and 2 bases at J, with 9 bases between the two ends. The CDR3 is 12 residues long. This CDR3 is CSVFTDQETQYF. As DNA, the CDR3 is TGCAGCGTTTTTACGGATCAAGAGACCCAGTACTTC.

The chain combines TRBV7-8 with TRBJ2-3, with D maybe TRBD2 (6 bases). Germline V lookup: CDR1 SGHVS, CDR2 FQNEAQ. CDR3 length equals 15 residues. Trimming pared 5 bases from V and 0 bases from J, leaving 12 bases between. Here the CDR3 reads CASSRTGGSTDTQYF. CDR3 coding DNA: TGTGCCAGCAGCAGGACTGGGGGGAGCACAGATACGCAGTATTTT.

The chain uses TRBV2 and TRBJ1-5, with TRBD1 matching over 10 bases. V was clipped by 4 bases and J by 5 bases; unmatched bases: 5. This CDR3 has 15 amino acids. The germline gives CDR1 SNHLY, CDR2 FYNNEI. The CDR3 spells CASSGDRGGDQPQHF. As DNA, the CDR3 is TGTGCCAGCAGTGGGGACAGGGGAGGGGATCAGCCCCAGCATTTT.

This clone was observed a handful of times. This chain links TRBV28 with TRBJ2-1; 10 bases are a match to TRBD2. The CDR3 runs to 14 residues. J gave up 4 bases and V 10 bases, and 7 bases lay outside the gene matches. Germline V CDR1 and CDR2: MDHEN, SYDVKM. The CDR3 loop reads CATLTSGAYNEQFF. The CDR3 DNA reads as TGTGCCACCTTAACTAGCGGGGCTTACAATGAGCAGTTCTTC. The full variable domain, completed using reference TRBV28 and TRBJ2-1, is DVKVTQSSRYLVKRTGEKVFLECVQDMDHENMFWYRQDPGLGLRLIYFSYDVKMKEKGDIPEGYSVSREKKERFSLILESASTNQTSMYLCATLTSGAYNEQFFGPGTRLTVL.

The genes are TRBV27 and TRBJ1-4; TRBD1 matches 7 bases. The CDR3 totals 14 residues. The V gene end was trimmed by 4 bases and the J gene end by 6 bases; junction bases not matched to a gene: 5. Germline CDR1 reads MNHEY; CDR2 reads SMNVEV (reference sequence). The CDR3 protein is CASSSDRVHEKLFF. The CDR3 DNA reads as TGTGCCAGCAGTTCCGACAGGGTTCATGAAAAACTGTTTTTT. Full variable domain (missing parts from reference TRBV27 and TRBJ1-4): EAQVTQNPRYLITVTGKKLTVTCSQNMNHEYMSWYRQDPGLGLRQIYYSMNVEVTDKGDVPEGYKVSRKEKRNFPLILESPSPNQTSLYFCASSSDRVHEKLFFGSGTQLSVL.

This clone was counted a single time. This rearrangement joins TRBV5-1 to TRBJ2-2; no definite D call. The germline V and J ends were trimmed by 2 bases and 2 bases, with 13 bases remaining between them. The CDR3 contains 16 residues. Germline lookup yields CDR1 SGHRS and CDR2 YFSETQ. CDR3 DNA: TGCGCCAGCAGCTTTGGCCTGAGCAAAAACACCGGGGAGCTGTTTTTT. This codes for CASSFGLSKNTGELFF.

The J gene is TRBJ2-1, the V gene TRBV11-3, with TRBD1 matching over 9 bases. V shed 5 bases, J shed 5 bases, and the junction held 19 bases outside the gene matches. The CDR3 has 19 amino acids. The V gene's germline CDR1 is SGHNT and CDR2 YENEEA. CDR3 amino acids: CASSVMGPLGDRVDNEQFF. CDR3 nucleotides: TGTGCCAGCAGCGTTATGGGGCCGCTGGGGGACAGGGTGGACAATGAGCAGTTCTTC.

This chain uses TRBV4-3 with TRBJ1-4; perhaps TRBD1 as D (6 bases). This CDR3 is 16 amino acids long. V was pared by 3 bases and J by 7 bases, with 18 bases between. Looked up from germline, CDR1 is LGHNA and CDR2 is YSLEER. CDR3 in amino acids: CASSQLLLGGGEKLFF. CDR3 nucleotide sequence: TGCGCCAGCAGCCAGCTCTTACTGGGAGGGGGTGAAAAACTGTTTTTT.

This clone turned up a few times. The chain carries TRBV5-4 and TRBJ2-1; D is ambiguous. This CDR3 region has 12 residues. Germline V gene lookup returns CDR1 SGHNT and CDR2 YYREEE (reference sequence). Trimming cost V 1 base and J 7 bases, with 6 bases left between them. Here the CDR3 reads CASSLLENEQFF. CDR3 sequence (DNA): TGTGCCAGCAGCTTGTTAGAGAATGAGCAGTTCTTC.

This clone came up once. This chain links TRBV7-9 with TRBJ1-2, with D perhaps matching TRBD1 (5 bases). V was trimmed by 2 bases and J by 4 bases, leaving 17 bases between them. Looked up from germline, CDR1 is SEHNR and CDR2 is FQNEAQ (reference sequence). The CDR3 runs to 16 residues. The DNA for the CDR3 is TGTGCCAGCAGCTTACCGCTAGGGACTTTTCTCTATGGCTACACCTTC. Residues: CASSLPLGTFLYGYTF.